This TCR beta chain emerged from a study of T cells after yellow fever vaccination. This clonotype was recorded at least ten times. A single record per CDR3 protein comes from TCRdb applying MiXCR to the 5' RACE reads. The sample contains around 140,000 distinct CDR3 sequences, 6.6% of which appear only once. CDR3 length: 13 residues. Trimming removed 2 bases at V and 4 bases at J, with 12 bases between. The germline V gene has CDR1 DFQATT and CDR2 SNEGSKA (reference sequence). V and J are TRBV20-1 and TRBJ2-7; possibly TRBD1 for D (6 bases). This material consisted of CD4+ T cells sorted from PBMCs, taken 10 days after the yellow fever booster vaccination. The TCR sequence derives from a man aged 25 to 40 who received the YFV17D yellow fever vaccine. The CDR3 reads CSARRTASYEQYF. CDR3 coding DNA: TGCAGTGCTAGACGGACAGCATCTTACGAGCAGTACTTC.